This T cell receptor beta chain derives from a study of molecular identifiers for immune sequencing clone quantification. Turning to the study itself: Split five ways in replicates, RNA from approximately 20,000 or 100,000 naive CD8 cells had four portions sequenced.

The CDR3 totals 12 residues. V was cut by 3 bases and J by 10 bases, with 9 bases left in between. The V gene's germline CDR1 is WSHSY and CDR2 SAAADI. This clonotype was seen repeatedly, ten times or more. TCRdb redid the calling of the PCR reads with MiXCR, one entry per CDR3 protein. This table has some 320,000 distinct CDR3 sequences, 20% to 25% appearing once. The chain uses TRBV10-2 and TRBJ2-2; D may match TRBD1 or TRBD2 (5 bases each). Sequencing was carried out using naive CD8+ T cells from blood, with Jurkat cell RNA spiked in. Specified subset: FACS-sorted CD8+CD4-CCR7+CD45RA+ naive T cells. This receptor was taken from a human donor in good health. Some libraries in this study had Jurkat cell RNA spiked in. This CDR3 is CASSDRGPELFF. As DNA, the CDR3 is TGCGCCAGCAGTGATCGGGGACCGGAGCTGTTTTTT.